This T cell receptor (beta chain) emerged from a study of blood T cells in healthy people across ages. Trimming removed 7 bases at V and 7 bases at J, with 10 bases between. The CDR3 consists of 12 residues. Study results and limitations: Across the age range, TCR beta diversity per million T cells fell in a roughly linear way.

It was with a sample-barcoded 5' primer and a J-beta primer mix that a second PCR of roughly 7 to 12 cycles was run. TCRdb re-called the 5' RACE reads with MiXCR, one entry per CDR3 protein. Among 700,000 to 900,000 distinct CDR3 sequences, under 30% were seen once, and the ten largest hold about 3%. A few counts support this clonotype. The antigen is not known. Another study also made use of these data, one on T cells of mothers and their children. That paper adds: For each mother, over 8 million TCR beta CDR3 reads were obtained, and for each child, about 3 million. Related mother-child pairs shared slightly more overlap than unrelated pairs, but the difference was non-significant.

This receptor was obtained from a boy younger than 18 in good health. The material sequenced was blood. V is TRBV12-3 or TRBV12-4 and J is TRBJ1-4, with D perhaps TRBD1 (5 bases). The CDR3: CASTWGGEKLFF. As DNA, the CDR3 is TGTGCCAGCACCTGGGGGGGTGAAAAACTGTTTTTT.